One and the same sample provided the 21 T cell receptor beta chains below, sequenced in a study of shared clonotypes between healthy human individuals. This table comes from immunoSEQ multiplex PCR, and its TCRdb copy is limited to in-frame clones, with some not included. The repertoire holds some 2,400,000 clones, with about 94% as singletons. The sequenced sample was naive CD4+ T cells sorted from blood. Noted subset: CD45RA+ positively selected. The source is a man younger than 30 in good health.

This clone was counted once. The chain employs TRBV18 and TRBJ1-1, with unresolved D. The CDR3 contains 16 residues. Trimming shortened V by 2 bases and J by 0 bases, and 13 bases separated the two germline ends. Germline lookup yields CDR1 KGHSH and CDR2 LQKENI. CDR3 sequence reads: CASSPSAGDLNTEAFF. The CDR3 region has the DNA TGTGCCAGCTCACCATCCGCAGGAGATTTGAACACTGAAGCTTTCTTT.

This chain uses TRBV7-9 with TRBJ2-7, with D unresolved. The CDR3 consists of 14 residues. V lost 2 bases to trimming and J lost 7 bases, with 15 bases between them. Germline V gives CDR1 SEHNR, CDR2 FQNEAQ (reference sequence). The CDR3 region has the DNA TGTGCCAGCAGCTTATCCACGAATCTGGCAGAGCAGTACTTC. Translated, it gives CASSLSTNLAEQYF. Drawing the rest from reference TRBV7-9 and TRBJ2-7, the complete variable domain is DTGVSQNPRHKITKRGQNVTFRCDPISEHNRLYWYRQTLGQGPEFLTYFQNEAQLEKSRLLSDRFSAERPKGSFSTLEIQRTEQGDSAMYLCASSLSTNLAEQYFGPGTRLTVT.

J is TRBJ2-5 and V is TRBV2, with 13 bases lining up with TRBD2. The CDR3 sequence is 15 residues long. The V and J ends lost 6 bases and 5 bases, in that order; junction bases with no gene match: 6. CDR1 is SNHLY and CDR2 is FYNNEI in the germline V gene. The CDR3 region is CASSGLAGERETQYF. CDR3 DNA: TGTGCCAGCAGCGGACTAGCGGGAGAGAGGGAGACCCAGTACTTC.

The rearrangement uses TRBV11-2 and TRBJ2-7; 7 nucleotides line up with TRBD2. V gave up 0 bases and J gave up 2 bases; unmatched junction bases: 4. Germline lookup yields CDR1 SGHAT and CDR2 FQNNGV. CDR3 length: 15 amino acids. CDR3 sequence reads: CASSLDRGGAYEQYF. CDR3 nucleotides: TGTGCCAGCAGCTTAGATCGTGGGGGGGCCTACGAGCAGTACTTC.

For the CDR3, the DNA is TGTGCCAGCAGTGTTCACTCCAGCTCCTACGAGCAGTACTTC. It specifies CASSVHSSSYEQYF. This chain uses TRBV2 with TRBJ2-7; no firm D call. Between the trimmed V and J ends, which lost 4 bases and 0 bases, there was a span of 10 bases. Germline V gene lookup returns CDR1 SNHLY and CDR2 FYNNEI. The CDR3 has 14 amino acids.

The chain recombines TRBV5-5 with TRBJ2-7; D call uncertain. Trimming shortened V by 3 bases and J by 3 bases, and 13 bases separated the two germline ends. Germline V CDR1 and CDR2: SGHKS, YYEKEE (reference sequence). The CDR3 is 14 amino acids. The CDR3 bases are TGTGCCAGCAGCTCCGTAGGGAAATACTACGAGCAGTACTTC. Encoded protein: CASSSVGKYYEQYF.

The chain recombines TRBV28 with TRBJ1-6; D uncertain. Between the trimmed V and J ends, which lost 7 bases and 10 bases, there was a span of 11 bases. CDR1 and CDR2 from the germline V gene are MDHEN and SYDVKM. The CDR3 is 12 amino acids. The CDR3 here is CASNIGFSPLHF. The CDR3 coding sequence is TGTGCCAGCAACATCGGTTTCTCACCCCTCCACTTT.

DNA for the CDR3: TGCGCCAGCAGCTTGGGACGTGGGACAGCCTTTCTACAAGAGACCCAGTACTTC. Its protein product is CASSLGRGTAFLQETQYF. The genes are TRBV5-1 and TRBJ2-5; 7 bases are a match to TRBD1. Per germline, CDR1 SGHRS and CDR2 YFSETQ. This CDR3 is built from 18 residues. With 0 bases clipped from V and 2 bases from J, the junction kept 13 bases outside the gene matches.

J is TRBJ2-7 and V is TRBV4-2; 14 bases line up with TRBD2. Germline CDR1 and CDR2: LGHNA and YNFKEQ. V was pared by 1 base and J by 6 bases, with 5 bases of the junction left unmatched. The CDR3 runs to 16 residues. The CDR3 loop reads CASSQATSGGASEQYF. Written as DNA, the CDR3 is TGTGCCAGCAGCCAAGCGACTAGCGGGGGGGCGTCCGAGCAGTACTTC.

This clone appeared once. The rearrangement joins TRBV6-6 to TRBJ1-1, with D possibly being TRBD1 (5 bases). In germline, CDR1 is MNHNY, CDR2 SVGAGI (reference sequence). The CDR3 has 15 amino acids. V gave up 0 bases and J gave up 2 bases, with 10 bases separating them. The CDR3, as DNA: TGTGCCAGCAGTTACTCGACAGTGAGTAACACTGAAGCTTTCTTT. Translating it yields CASSYSTVSNTEAFF.

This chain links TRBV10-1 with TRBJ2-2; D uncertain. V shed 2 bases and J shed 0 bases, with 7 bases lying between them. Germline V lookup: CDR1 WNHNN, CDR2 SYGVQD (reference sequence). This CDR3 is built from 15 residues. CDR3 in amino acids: CASSEPGSNTGELFF. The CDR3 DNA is TGCGCCAGCAGTGAGCCCGGGTCGAACACCGGGGAGCTGTTTTTT.

CDR3 in amino acids: CASSSEGDEQYF. For the CDR3, the DNA is TGTGCCAGCAGCTCCGAAGGGGACGAGCAGTACTTC. The rearrangement joins TRBV11-3 to TRBJ2-7, with D perhaps TRBD1 (5 bases). This CDR3 comprises 12 residues. The V end was cut by 4 bases, the J end by 5 bases, with 9 bases between. Looked up from germline, CDR1 is SGHNT and CDR2 is YENEEA.

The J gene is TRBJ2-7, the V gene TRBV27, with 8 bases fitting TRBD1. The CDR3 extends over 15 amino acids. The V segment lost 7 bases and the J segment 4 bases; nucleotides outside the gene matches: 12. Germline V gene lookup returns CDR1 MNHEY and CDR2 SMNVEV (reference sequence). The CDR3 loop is CASKRSTGVFYEQYF. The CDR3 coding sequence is TGTGCCAGCAAAAGGTCGACAGGGGTTTTTTACGAGCAGTACTTC.

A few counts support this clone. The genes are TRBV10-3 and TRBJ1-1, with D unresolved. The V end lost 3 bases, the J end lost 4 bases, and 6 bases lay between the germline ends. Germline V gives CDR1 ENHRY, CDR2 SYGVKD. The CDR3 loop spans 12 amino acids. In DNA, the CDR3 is TGTGCCATCAGTGATTCGGGCACTGAAGCTTTCTTT. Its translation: CAISDSGTEAFF.

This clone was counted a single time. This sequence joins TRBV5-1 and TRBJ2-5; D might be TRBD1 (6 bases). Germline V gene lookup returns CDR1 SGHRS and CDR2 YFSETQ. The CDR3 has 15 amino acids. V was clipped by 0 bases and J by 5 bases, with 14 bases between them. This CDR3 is CASSLADSIRETQYF. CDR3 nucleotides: TGCGCCAGCAGCTTGGCGGACAGCATAAGGGAGACCCAGTACTTC.

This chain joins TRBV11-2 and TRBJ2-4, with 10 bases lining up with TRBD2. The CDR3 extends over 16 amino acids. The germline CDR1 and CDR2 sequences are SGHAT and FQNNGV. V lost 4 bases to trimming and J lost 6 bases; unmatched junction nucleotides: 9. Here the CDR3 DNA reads TGTGCCAGCAGCTCGATTTCTAGCGGGAGACTAAACATTCAGTACTTC. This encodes CASSSISSGRLNIQYF.

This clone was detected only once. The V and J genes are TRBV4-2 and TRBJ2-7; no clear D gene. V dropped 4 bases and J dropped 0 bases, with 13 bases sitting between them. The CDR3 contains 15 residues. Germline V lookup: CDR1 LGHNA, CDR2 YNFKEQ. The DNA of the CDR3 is TGTGCCAGCAGCCTCGAACTCGGGTCCTCCTACGAGCAGTACTTC. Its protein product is CASSLELGSSYEQYF.

CDR3 in DNA: TGTGCCAGCAGCTTCGCACAGAGGAACACTGAAGCTTTCTTT. Amino acid sequence: CASSFAQRNTEAFF. This chain uses TRBV7-9 with TRBJ1-1; D remains ambiguous. Trimming pared 3 bases from V and 1 base from J, leaving 9 bases between. The V gene's germline CDR1 is SEHNR and CDR2 FQNEAQ (reference sequence). CDR3 length: 14 residues.

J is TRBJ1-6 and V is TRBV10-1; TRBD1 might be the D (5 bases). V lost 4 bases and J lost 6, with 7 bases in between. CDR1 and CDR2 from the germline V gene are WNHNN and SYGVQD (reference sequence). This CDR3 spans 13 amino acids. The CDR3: CASSGQFNSPLHF. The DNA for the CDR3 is TGCGCCAGCAGTGGACAGTTTAATTCACCCCTCCACTTT.

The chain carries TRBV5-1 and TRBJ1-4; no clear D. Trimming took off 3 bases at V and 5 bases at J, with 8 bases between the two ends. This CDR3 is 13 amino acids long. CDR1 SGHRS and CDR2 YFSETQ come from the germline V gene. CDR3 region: CASSSGRNEKLFF. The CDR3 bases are TGCGCCAGCAGCTCTGGACGGAATGAAAAACTGTTTTTT. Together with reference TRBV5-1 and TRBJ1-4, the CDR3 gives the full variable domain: KAGVTQTPRYLIKTRGQQVTLSCSPISGHRSVSWYQQTPGQGLQFLFEYFSETQRNKGNFPGRFSGRQFSNSRSEMNVSTLELGDSALYLCASSSGRNEKLFFGSGTQLSVL.

CDR3 DNA: TGTGCCAGCACCGAGGGGGCGGGAGTTAAAGATACGCAGTATTTT. It yields the protein CASTEGAGVKDTQYF. V is TRBV6-1 and J is TRBJ2-3; D could derive from TRBD1 or TRBD2 (7 bases each). Germline CDR1 and CDR2: MNHNS and SASEGT. The CDR3 length is 15 residues. The V and J ends lost 7 bases and 5 bases respectively, with 19 bases between them.